Listed below are T cell receptor beta chains from one sample, sequenced in a study of untreated major depressive disorder. Using immunoSEQ multiplex PCR, the repertoire was profiled, and TCRdb retains in-frame clones only, with some absent. Counted here are 20,000 or so clones, about 84% occurring once; the ten biggest clones make up approximately 0.82%. The sample consisted of CD4+ T cells from PBMCs. The receptor set was obtained from a woman in her thirties in good health. Both conserved end residues are part of each CDR3. A D gene is named only where the DNA matches it firmly. Rows may omit the clone size; those that give it use once, few, many or a size class.

d_gene: NA; j_gene: TRBJ1-2; abundance: NA; v_gene: TRBV6-1; CDR3aa: CASSEHGRANYGYTF; CDR3nt: TGTGCCAGCAGTGAACACGGACGGGCGAACTATGGCTACACCTTC
d_gene: TRBD1; j_gene: TRBJ2-4; abundance: NA; v_gene: TRBV28; CDR3aa: CASSFPPTGAFVLAKNIQYF; CDR3nt: TGTGCCAGCAGTTTCCCCCCGACAGGGGCTTTTGTTCTAGCCAAAAACATTCAGTACTTC
d_gene: NA; j_gene: TRBJ1-4; abundance: NA; v_gene: TRBV6-5; CDR3aa: CASSYSGPGANEKLFF; CDR3nt: TGTGCCAGCAGTTACTCGGGTCCAGGAGCGAATGAAAAACTGTTTTTT
d_gene: NA; j_gene: TRBJ2-2; abundance: NA; v_gene: TRBV2; CDR3aa: CASSEGRVPGGELFF; CDR3nt: TGTGCCAGCAGTGAAGGGAGGGTCCCTGGCGGGGAGCTGTTTTTT
d_gene: NA; j_gene: TRBJ1-4; abundance: NA; v_gene: TRBV19; CDR3aa: CASSIVPGYNEKLFF; CDR3nt: TGTGCCAGTAGTATAGTTCCAGGGTACAATGAAAAACTGTTTTTT
d_gene: NA; j_gene: TRBJ2-7; abundance: NA; v_gene: TRBV2; CDR3aa: CASSVVGSQQYF; CDR3nt: TGTGCCAGCAGTGTTGTCGGATCCCAGCAGTACTTC
d_gene: NA; j_gene: TRBJ2-1; abundance: once; v_gene: TRBV4-1; CDR3aa: CASSQGLLANEQFF; CDR3nt: TGCGCCAGCAGCCAAGGCCTTCTCGCCAATGAGCAGTTCTTC
d_gene: TRBD2; j_gene: TRBJ2-1; abundance: NA; v_gene: TRBV5-1; CDR3aa: CASSLELAASYNEQFF; CDR3nt: TGCGCCAGCAGCTTGGAACTAGCGGCCTCCTACAATGAGCAGTTCTTC
d_gene: NA; j_gene: TRBJ1-1; abundance: NA; v_gene: TRBV5-1; CDR3aa: CASSYSGTKGNTEAFF; CDR3nt: TGCGCCAGCAGCTATTCCGGGACTAAAGGGAACACTGAAGCTTTCTTT
d_gene: NA; j_gene: TRBJ2-3; abundance: NA; v_gene: TRBV27; CDR3aa: CASSSYLDVTGHEDTQYF; CDR3nt: TGTGCCAGCAGTTCTTACCTAGACGTAACGGGACACGAAGATACGCAGTATTTT
d_gene: TRBD2; j_gene: TRBJ2-2; abundance: NA; v_gene: TRBV9; CDR3aa: CASTPSGITGELFF; CDR3nt: TGTGCCAGCACGCCTAGCGGAATCACCGGGGAGCTGTTTTTT
d_gene: TRBD2; j_gene: TRBJ2-1; abundance: NA; v_gene: TRBV23-1; CDR3aa: CASSQREGTSGTYNEQFF; CDR3nt: TGCGCCAGCAGTCAACGAGAAGGGACTAGCGGAACCTACAATGAGCAGTTCTTC
d_gene: NA; j_gene: TRBJ2-7; abundance: NA; v_gene: TRBV28; CDR3aa: CASSFVGYEQYF; CDR3nt: TGTGCCAGCAGTTTTGTCGGCTACGAGCAGTACTTC
d_gene: TRBD1; j_gene: TRBJ1-4; abundance: NA; v_gene: TRBV4-1; CDR3aa: CASSQQQGAREKLFF; CDR3nt: TGCGCCAGCAGCCAGCAACAGGGGGCGCGGGAAAAACTGTTTTTT
d_gene: NA; j_gene: TRBJ1-5; abundance: few; v_gene: TRBV7-9; CDR3aa: CASSLAVDQPQHF; CDR3nt: TGTGCCAGCAGCTTAGCGGTAGATCAGCCCCAGCATTTT